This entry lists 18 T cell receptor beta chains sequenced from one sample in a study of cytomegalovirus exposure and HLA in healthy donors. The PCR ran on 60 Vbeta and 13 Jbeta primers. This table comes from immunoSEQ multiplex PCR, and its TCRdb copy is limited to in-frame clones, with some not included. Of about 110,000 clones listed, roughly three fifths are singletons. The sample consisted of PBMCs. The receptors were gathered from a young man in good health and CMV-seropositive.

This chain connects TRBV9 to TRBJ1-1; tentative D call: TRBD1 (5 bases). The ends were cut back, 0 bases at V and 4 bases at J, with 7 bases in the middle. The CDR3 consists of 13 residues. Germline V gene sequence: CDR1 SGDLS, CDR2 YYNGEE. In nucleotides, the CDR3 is TGTGCCAGCAGCGTAGAAGGGGCCACTGAAGCTTTCTTT. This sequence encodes CASSVEGATEAFF.

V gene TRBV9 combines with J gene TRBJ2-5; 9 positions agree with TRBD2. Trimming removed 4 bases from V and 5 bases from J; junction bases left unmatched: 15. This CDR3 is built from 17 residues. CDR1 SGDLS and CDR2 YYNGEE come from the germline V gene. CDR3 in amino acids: CASSPRARAGGPETQYF. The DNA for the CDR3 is TGTGCCAGCAGCCCCCGAGCGCGGGCGGGGGGGCCGGAGACCCAGTACTTC.

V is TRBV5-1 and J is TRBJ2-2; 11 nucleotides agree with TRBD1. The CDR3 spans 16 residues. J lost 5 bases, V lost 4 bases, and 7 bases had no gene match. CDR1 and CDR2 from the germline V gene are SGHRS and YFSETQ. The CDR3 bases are TGCGCCAGCAGCCTAAGGACAGGGGGCAGTACCGGGGAGCTGTTTTTT. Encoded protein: CASSLRTGGSTGELFF.

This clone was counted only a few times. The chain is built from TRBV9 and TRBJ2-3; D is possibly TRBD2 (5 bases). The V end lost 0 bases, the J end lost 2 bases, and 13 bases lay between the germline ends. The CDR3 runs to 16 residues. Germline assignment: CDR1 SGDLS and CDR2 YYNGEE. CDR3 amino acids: CASSVGLARNTDTQYF. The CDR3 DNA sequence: TGTGCCAGCAGCGTAGGCCTAGCCCGCAACACAGATACGCAGTATTTT.

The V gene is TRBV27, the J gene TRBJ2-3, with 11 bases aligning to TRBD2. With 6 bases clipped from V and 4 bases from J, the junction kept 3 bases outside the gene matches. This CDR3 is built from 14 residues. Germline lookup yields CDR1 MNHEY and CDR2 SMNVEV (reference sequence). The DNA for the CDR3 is TGTGCCAGCAGGCTAGCGGGGGGTTCAGATACGCAGTATTTT. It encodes CASRLAGGSDTQYF.

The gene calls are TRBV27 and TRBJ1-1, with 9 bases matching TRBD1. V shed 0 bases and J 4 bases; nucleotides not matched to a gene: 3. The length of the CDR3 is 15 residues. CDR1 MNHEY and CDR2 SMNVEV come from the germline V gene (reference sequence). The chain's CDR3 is CASSLSGQGPTEAFF. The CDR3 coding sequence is TGTGCCAGCAGTTTATCCGGACAGGGGCCCACTGAAGCTTTCTTT.

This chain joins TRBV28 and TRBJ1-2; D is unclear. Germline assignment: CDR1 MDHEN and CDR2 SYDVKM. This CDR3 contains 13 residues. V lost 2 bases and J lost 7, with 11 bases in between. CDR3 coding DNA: TGTGCCAGCAGTTTACAGGTGAGGGCTGGCTACACCTTC. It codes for CASSLQVRAGYTF.

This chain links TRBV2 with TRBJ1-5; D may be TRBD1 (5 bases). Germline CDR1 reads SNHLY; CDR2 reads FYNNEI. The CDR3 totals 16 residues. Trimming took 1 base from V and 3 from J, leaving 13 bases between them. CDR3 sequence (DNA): TGTGCCAGCAGTGAAGAAAGGGGCCCCTTCAATCAGCCCCAGCATTTT. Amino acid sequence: CASSEERGPFNQPQHF.

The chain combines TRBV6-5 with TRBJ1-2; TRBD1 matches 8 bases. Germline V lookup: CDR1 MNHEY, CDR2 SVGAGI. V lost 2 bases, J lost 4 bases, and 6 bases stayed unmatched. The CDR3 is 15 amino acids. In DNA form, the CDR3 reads TGTGCCAGCAGTTACATTGGACAGGGTCCCTATGGCTACACCTTC. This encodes CASSYIGQGPYGYTF.

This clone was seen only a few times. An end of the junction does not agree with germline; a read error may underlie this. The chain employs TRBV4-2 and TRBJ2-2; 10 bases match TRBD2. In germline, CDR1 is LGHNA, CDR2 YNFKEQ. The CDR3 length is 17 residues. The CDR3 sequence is CASSQGVLAGNTGDLFF. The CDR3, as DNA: TGTGCCAGCAGCCAAGGGGTACTAGCGGGGAATACCGGGGATCTGTTTTTT.

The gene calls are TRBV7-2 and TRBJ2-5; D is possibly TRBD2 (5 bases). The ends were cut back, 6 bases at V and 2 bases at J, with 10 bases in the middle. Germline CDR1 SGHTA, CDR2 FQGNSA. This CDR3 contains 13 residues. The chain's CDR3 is CASSRLLQETQYF. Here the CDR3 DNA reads TGTGCCAGCAGTCGACTACTACAAGAGACCCAGTACTTC. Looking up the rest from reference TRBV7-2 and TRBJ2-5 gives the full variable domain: GAGVSQSPSNKVTEKGKDVELRCDPISGHTALYWYRQSLGQGLEFLIYFQGNSAPDKSGLPSDRFSAERTGGSVSTLTIQRTQQEDSAVYLCASSRLLQETQYFGPGTRLLVL.

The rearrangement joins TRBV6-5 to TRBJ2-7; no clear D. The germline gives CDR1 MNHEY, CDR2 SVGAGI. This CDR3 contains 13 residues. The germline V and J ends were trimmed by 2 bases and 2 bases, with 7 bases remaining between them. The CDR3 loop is CASSYARTYEQYF. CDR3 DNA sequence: TGTGCCAGCAGTTACGCGAGAACCTACGAGCAGTACTTC.

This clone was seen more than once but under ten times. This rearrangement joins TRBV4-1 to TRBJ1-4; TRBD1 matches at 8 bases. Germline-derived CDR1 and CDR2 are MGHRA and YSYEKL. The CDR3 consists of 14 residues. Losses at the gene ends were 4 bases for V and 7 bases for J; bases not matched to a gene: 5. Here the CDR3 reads CASSPGQGGEKLFF. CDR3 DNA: TGCGCCAGCAGCCCTGGACAGGGTGGTGAAAAACTGTTTTTT.

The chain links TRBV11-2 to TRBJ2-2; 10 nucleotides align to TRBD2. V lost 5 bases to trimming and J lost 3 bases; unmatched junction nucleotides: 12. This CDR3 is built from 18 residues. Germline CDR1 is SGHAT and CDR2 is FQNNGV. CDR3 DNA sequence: TGTGCCAGCAGCCCCCCATGGCTAGCGGGGGACCACACCGGGGAGCTGTTTTTT. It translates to CASSPPWLAGDHTGELFF.

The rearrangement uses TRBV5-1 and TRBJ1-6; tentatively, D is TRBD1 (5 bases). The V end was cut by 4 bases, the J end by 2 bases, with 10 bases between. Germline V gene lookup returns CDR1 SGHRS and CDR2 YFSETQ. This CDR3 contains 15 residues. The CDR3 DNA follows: TGCGCCAGCAGCGGAGGGGAGGCCTATAATTCACCCCTCCACTTT. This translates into CASSGGEAYNSPLHF. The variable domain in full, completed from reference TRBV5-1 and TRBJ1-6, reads KAGVTQTPRYLIKTRGQQVTLSCSPISGHRSVSWYQQTPGQGLQFLFEYFSETQRNKGNFPGRFSGRQFSNSRSEMNVSTLELGDSALYLCASSGGEAYNSPLHFGNGTRLTVT.

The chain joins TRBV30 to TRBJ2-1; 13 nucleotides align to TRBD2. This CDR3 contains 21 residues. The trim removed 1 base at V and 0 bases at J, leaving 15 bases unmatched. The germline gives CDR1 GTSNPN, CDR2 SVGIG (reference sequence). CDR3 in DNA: TGTGCCTGGAGTGGCCCCTCGACTAGCGGGGGGCTTCGGAGCTCCTACAATGAGCAGTTCTTC. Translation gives CAWSGPSTSGGLRSSYNEQFF.

DNA of the CDR3: TGTGCCAGCAGCTTCTACGTGTCTGTTGAGCAGTTCTTC. Protein product: CASSFYVSVEQFF. J is TRBJ2-1 and V is TRBV14, with unresolved D. The CDR3 contains 13 residues. V lost 5 bases to trimming and J lost 9 bases, with 14 bases between them. Looked up from germline, CDR1 is SGHDN and CDR2 is FVKESK. The whole variable domain, filled in from reference TRBV14 and TRBJ2-1, reads EAGVTQFPSHSVIEKGQTVTLRCDPISGHDNLYWYRRVMGKEIKFLLHFVKESKQDESGMPNNRFLAERTGGTYSTLKVQPAELEDSGVYFCASSFYVSVEQFFGPGTRLTVL.

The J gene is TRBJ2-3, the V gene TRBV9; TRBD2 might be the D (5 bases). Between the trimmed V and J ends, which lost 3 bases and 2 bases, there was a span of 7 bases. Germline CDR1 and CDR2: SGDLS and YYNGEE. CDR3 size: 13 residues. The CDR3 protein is CASSAGITDTQYF. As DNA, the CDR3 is TGTGCCAGCAGCGCGGGGATCACAGATACGCAGTATTTT.